The rows below give T cell receptor beta chains drawn from one sample of a study of graft-versus-host responses after intestinal transplantation. Only in-frame clones appear in the TCRdb table, and some are missing; sequencing was by immunoSEQ multiplex PCR. The data contain more than 13,000 clones, approximately 61% of them singletons. Sample: ileum tissue, taken 674 days after intestinal transplantation. The receptors derive from a human patient who received an intestinal transplant, so some T cells may come from the graft donor. Both conserved end residues are part of each CDR3. The order of the fields is D gene, clone size, J gene, CDR3 length, V gene, CDR3 protein, CDR3 DNA. A D gene is named only where the DNA matches it firmly. Clone size is not always given. Where it is, it says once, few, many or a class for expanded clones.

>TRBD1|few|TRBJ2-2|15|TRBV6-4
CASSDSTGDTGELFF
TGTGCCAGCAGTGACTCCACAGGGGACACCGGGGAGCTGTTTTTT
>TRBD1|few|TRBJ1-3|14|TRBV5-1
CASRPGQEGNTIYF
TGCGCCAGCAGGCCCGGACAGGAGGGAAACACCATATATTTT
>.|.|TRBJ2-5|12|TRBV10-2
CASSGESNEQYF
TGCGCCAGCAGTGGGGAGTCTAATGAGCAGTACTTC
>TRBD1|.|TRBJ1-2|15|TRBV25-1
CASSGRGQGGVGYTF
TGTGCCAGCAGTGGGAGGGGGCAGGGAGGAGTTGGCTACACCTTC
>.|.|TRBJ2-7|11|TRBV5-8
CASSSHYEQYF
TGTGCCAGCAGCTCCCACTACGAGCAGTACTTC
>TRBD1|.|TRBJ2-7|14|TRBV2
CASSGTGGFYEQYF
TGTGCCAGCTCCGGGACAGGGGGGTTCTACGAGCAGTACTTC
>TRBD1|few|TRBJ2-5|15|TRBV15
CATSRDKGGAETQYF
TGTGCCACCAGCAGAGATAAAGGGGGCGCAGAGACCCAGTACTTC
>.|.|TRBJ2-5|15|TRBV5-1
CASSLALRGEATQYF
TGCGCCAGCAGCTTGGCCCTTCGGGGTGAAGCGACCCAGTACTTC
>.|.|TRBJ1-4|17|TRBV7-9
CASSPREEGSTNEKLFF
TGTGCCAGCAGCCCGCGTGAGGAGGGATCAACTAATGAAAAACTGTTTTTT
>TRBD1|.|TRBJ2-1|21|TRBV27
CASSLLDPGTGYYPSYNEQFF
TGTGCCAGCAGTTTACTTGATCCCGGGACAGGCTACTACCCCTCCTACAATGAGCAGTTCTTC
>TRBD1|.|TRBJ1-2|13|TRBV30
CAWTLDRIYGYTF
TGTGCCTGGACCCTGGACAGGATCTATGGCTACACCTTC
>.|once|TRBJ2-6|15|TRBV18
CASSQQDSGANVLTF
TGTGCCAGCTCACAACAGGACTCTGGGGCCAACGTCCTGACTTTC
>TRBD1|.|TRBJ1-2|11|TRBV7-2
CASRAGGGYTF
TGTGCCAGCAGGGCAGGGGGGGGCTACACCTTC
>TRBD1|.|TRBJ2-1|16|TRBV5-1
CASSLAPPGQGNEQFF
TGCGCCAGCAGCTTGGCCCCTCCGGGACAGGGGAATGAGCAGTTCTTC
>.|few|TRBJ1-2|13|TRBV2
CASSDRLEGGYTF
TGTGCCAGCAGTGACCGTTTAGAGGGCGGCTACACCTTC
>.|.|TRBJ2-2|15|TRBV4-3
CASSQKRGYTGELFF
TGCGCCAGCAGCCAAAAAAGGGGCTACACCGGGGAGCTGTTTTTT
>.|.|TRBJ1-5|15|TRBV4-3
CASSQDGGGNQPQHF
TGCGCCAGCAGCCAAGATGGGGGGGGGAATCAGCCCCAGCATTTT
>TRBD1|.|TRBJ2-7|14|TRBV6-1
CASTPRGLNYEQYF
TGTGCCAGCACCCCCAGGGGGTTGAACTACGAGCAGTACTTC
>.|.|TRBJ2-7|16|TRBV14
CASSRGVSGQPYEQYF
TGTGCCAGCAGCCGTGGAGTTAGCGGTCAACCCTACGAGCAGTACTTC
>.|.|TRBJ2-3|14|TRBV15
CATSSGQDTDTQYF
TGTGCCACCAGCAGTGGTCAGGACACAGATACGCAGTATTTT
>.|.|TRBJ2-7|13|TRBV6-1
CASSAGGLHEQYF
TGTGCCAGCAGTGCGGGGGGCTTACACGAGCAGTACTTC
>TRBD1|.|TRBJ2-4|13|TRBV29-1
CSVLGQGQNIQYF
TGCAGCGTCTTAGGACAGGGGCAAAACATTCAGTACTTC
>TRBD2|.|TRBJ2-5|14|TRBV7-7
CASSRRPSGETQYF
TGTGCCAGCAGCCGTCGTCCTAGCGGCGAGACCCAGTACTTC
>.|.|TRBJ2-3|14|TRBV7-9
CASRAKAGRDTQYF
TGTGCCAGCAGAGCGAAAGCGGGCAGAGATACGCAGTATTTT
>.|.|TRBJ1-2|16|TRBV18
CASSPGSTPDRLGYTF
TGTGCCAGCTCACCAGGTTCGACACCCGACAGGCTCGGCTACACCTTC
>TRBD2|.|TRBJ2-3|21|TRBV7-6
CASSYREMQPTSGGEHLIELF
TGTGCCAGCAGCTACAGGGAGATGCAACCTACTAGCGGGGGAGAGCATCTGATTGAGCTGTTT
>TRBD1|.|TRBJ2-2|15|TRBV18
CASSPQDRLDGELFF
TGTGCCAGCTCACCCCAGGACAGGCTTGACGGGGAGCTGTTTTTT
>.|.|TRBJ1-3|15|TRBV10-3
CAISESRGSGNTIYF
TGTGCCATCAGTGAGTCTCGGGGTTCTGGAAACACCATATATTTT
>.|.|TRBJ2-3|14|TRBV6-5
CASSYSVLADTQYF
TGTGCCAGCAGTTACTCGGTTTTAGCAGATACGCAGTATTTT
>TRBD2|few|TRBJ2-2|17|TRBV4-3
CASSLAGLALNTGELFF
TGCGCCAGCAGCTTAGCGGGACTAGCGCTGAACACCGGGGAGCTGTTTTTT
>TRBD2|.|TRBJ2-7|17|TRBV4-1
CASSQDEVATSGYEQYF
TGCGCCAGCAGCCAAGATGAAGTCGCGACTAGCGGTTACGAGCAGTACTTC